This record covers a single T cell receptor (beta chain). The entry originates in a study of cytomegalovirus exposure and HLA in healthy donors. The PCR was carried out with 60 Vbeta primers and 13 Jbeta primers. Generated by immunoSEQ multiplex PCR, the TCRdb table keeps only in-frame clones and is missing some. The repertoire holds 150,000 or so clones, approximately 80% seen once, with over 13% in the top ten. The V gene end was trimmed by 5 bases and the J gene end by 11 bases; junction bases not matched to a gene: 14. Germline V gene sequence: CDR1 MDHEN, CDR2 SYDVKM. CDR3 size: 14 residues. The TCR originated in a woman between 35 and 50 years old in good health and CMV-seronegative. The specimen was PBMCs. The V gene is TRBV28, the J gene TRBJ1-1; TRBD1 aligns across 7 bases. The CDR3: CASSPTRGPNAAFF. DNA for the CDR3: TGTGCCAGCAGTCCTACGAGGGGGCCGAATGCGGCTTTCTTT.